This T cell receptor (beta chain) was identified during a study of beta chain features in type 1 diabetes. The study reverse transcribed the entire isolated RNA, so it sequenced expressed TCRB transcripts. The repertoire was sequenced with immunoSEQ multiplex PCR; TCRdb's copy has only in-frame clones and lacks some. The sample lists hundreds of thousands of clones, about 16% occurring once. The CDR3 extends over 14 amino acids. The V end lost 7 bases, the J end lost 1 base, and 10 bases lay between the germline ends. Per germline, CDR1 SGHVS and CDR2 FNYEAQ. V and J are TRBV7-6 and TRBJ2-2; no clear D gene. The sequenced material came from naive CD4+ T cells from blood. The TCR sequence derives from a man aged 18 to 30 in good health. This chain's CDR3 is CASNGYRNTGELFF. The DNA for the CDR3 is TGTGCCAGCAACGGGTACAGGAACACCGGGGAGCTGTTTTTT.